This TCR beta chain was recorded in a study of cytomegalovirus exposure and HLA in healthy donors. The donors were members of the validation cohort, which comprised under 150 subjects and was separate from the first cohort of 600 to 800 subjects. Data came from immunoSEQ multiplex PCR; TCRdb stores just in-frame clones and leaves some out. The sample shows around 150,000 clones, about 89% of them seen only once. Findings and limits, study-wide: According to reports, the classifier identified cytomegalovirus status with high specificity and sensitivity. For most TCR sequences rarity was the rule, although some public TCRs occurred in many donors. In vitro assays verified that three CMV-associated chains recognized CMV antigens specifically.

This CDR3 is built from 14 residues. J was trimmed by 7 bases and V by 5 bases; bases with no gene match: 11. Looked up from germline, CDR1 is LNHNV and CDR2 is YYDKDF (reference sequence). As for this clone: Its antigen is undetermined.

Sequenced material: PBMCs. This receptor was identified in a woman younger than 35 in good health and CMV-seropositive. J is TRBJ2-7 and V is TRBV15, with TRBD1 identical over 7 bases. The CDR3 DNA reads TGTGCCACCAGCGGGACAGAACCCTACGTAGAGCAGTACTTC. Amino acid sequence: CATSGTEPYVEQYF.